These T cell receptor beta chains were read from a single sample in a study of cytotoxic CD8 clonotypes in ibrutinib-treated CLL. The method was immunoSEQ multiplex PCR; TCRdb's version includes in-frame clones alone and lacks a portion of them. The sample consists of about 120,000 clones, approximately 58% of them appearing once. The source material was PBMCs, sampled after 24 months of ibrutinib treatment. Every receptor here comes from a human donor with chronic lymphocytic leukemia. CDR3s include the opening cysteine and the closing phenylalanine or tryptophan. D genes are given only for firm matches. Clone size is not always given. Where it is, it says once, few, many or a class for expanded clones.

length: 14; J: TRBJ1-1; size: NA; D: NA; V: TRBV7-8; DNA: TGTGCCAGCAGCTTCCACAGGGTAGGCACTGAAGCTTTCTTT; CDR3: CASSFHRVGTEAFF
length: 12; J: TRBJ1-4; size: few; D: NA; V: TRBV30; DNA: TGTGCCTGCTCAGGGCAGATTGAAAAACTGTTTTTT; CDR3: CACSGQIEKLFF
length: 13; J: TRBJ1-6; size: few; D: NA; V: TRBV9; DNA: TGTGCCAGCAGCCCGGGACCTAATTCACCCCTCCACTTT; CDR3: CASSPGPNSPLHF
length: 13; J: TRBJ2-5; size: NA; D: NA; V: TRBV4-1; DNA: TGCGCCAGCAGCCGGTACCGGGGGGAGACCCAGTACTTC; CDR3: CASSRYRGETQYF
length: 13; J: TRBJ2-7; size: NA; D: NA; V: TRBV11-2; DNA: TGTGCCAGCAGCTTAGTCGCGGGCTACGAGCAGTACTTC; CDR3: CASSLVAGYEQYF
length: 14; J: TRBJ1-5; size: NA; D: NA; V: TRBV19; DNA: TGTGCCAGTAGTACAGACTATAGCAATCAGCCCCAGCATTTT; CDR3: CASSTDYSNQPQHF
length: 15; J: TRBJ2-7; size: NA; D: NA; V: TRBV5-6; DNA: TGTGCCAGCACCATTGGGGGACTCAGCAACTACGAGCAGTACTTC; CDR3: CASTIGGLSNYEQYF
length: 15; J: TRBJ2-3; size: few; D: TRBD1; V: TRBV28; DNA: TGTGCCAGCAGTAGGGCGGACAGGATTACAGATACGCAGTATTTT; CDR3: CASSRADRITDTQYF
length: 14; J: TRBJ1-1; size: NA; D: TRBD1; V: TRBV29-1; DNA: TGCAGCGCCCGTGGACAGGGGGCGCGTACTGAAGCTTTCTTT; CDR3: CSARGQGARTEAFF
length: 14; J: TRBJ2-3; size: few; D: NA; V: TRBV7-2; DNA: TGTGCCAGCAGCCAGGGGAGGGCAGCAGATACGCAGTATTTT; CDR3: CASSQGRAADTQYF
length: 13; J: TRBJ2-5; size: NA; D: NA; V: TRBV19; DNA: TGTGCCAGTAGTACCCGTCTGCGAGAGACCCAGTACTTC; CDR3: CASSTRLRETQYF
length: 15; J: TRBJ2-3; size: many; D: TRBD2; V: TRBV6-4; DNA: TGTGCCAGCAGGATCACTAGCGGGGGTACAGATACGCAGTATTTT; CDR3: CASRITSGGTDTQYF
length: 15; J: TRBJ2-1; size: NA; D: TRBD1; V: TRBV5-1; DNA: TGCGCCAGCAGCCCCGGGACAGGGACATACAATGAGCAGTTCTTC; CDR3: CASSPGTGTYNEQFF
length: 14; J: TRBJ2-7; size: once; D: TRBD2; V: TRBV25-1; DNA: TGTGCCAGCAGTAGAACTAGCGGGGGCTACGAGCAGTACTTC; CDR3: CASSRTSGGYEQYF
length: 12; J: TRBJ1-2; size: NA; D: NA; V: TRBV30; DNA: TGTGCCTGGAGTGTAACGTCGCATGGCTACACCTTC; CDR3: CAWSVTSHGYTF
length: 13; J: TRBJ1-1; size: NA; D: TRBD1; V: TRBV7-2; DNA: TGTGCCAGCAGCTCCGACAGGGTAGGGGAAGCTTTCTTT; CDR3: CASSSDRVGEAFF
length: 13; J: TRBJ2-5; size: NA; D: NA; V: TRBV19; DNA: TGTGCCAGTAGTGTCGGAAGCCGGGAGACCCAGTACTTC; CDR3: CASSVGSRETQYF
length: 11; J: TRBJ1-1; size: few; D: NA; V: TRBV20-1; DNA: TGCAGTGCTCCCTGGAACACTGAAGCTTTCTTT; CDR3: CSAPWNTEAFF
length: 12; J: TRBJ2-7; size: NA; D: NA; V: TRBV4-2; DNA: TGTGCCAGCAACTCAGGGGGGTTCGAGCAGTACTTC; CDR3: CASNSGGFEQYF
length: 18; J: TRBJ1-2; size: NA; D: TRBD1; V: TRBV28; DNA: TGTGCCAGCAGTTTCGCCTCCGCCGGGACAGGGAAGGTCTATGGCTACACCTTC; CDR3: CASSFASAGTGKVYGYTF
length: 18; J: TRBJ1-1; size: NA; D: NA; V: TRBV7-2; DNA: TGTGCCAGCAGACAAAGTGGGGGGAGACGATTCATGAACACTGAAGCTTTCTTT; CDR3: CASRQSGGRRFMNTEAFF
length: 16; J: TRBJ2-1; size: NA; D: TRBD1; V: TRBV18; DNA: TGTGCCAGCTCACCTCCTGGACAGGGGGCGCGCAATGAGCAGTTCTTC; CDR3: CASSPPGQGARNEQFF
length: 16; J: TRBJ1-4; size: NA; D: NA; V: TRBV5-6; DNA: TGTGCCAGCAGCTTGGCGGGCGGTGGGGAAGATGAAAAACTGTTTTTT; CDR3: CASSLAGGGEDEKLFF
length: 15; J: TRBJ1-1; size: NA; D: TRBD1; V: TRBV6-6; DNA: TGTGCCAGCAGAGACAGGGTCCGGGGGGGCACTGAAGCTTTCTTT; CDR3: CASRDRVRGGTEAFF
length: 13; J: TRBJ2-7; size: many; D: TRBD1; V: TRBV7-8; DNA: TGTGCCAGCAGCACCCTAACAGGGGACGAGCAGTACTTC; CDR3: CASSTLTGDEQYF
length: 12; J: TRBJ2-5; size: NA; D: NA; V: TRBV5-1; DNA: TGCGCCAGCAGCTGGGCGGGGGAGACCCAGTACTTC; CDR3: CASSWAGETQYF
length: 16; J: TRBJ2-5; size: few; D: TRBD2; V: TRBV5-1; DNA: TGCGCCAGCAGCTCCCCTACTAGCGGGGGGGCGGAGACCCAGTACTTC; CDR3: CASSSPTSGGAETQYF
length: 14; J: TRBJ2-7; size: NA; D: TRBD1; V: TRBV10-3; DNA: TGTGCCATCAAATCGGGACAGGGGACCTACGAGCAGTACTTC; CDR3: CAIKSGQGTYEQYF
length: 15; J: TRBJ1-6; size: NA; D: NA; V: TRBV5-4; DNA: TGTGCCAGCAGCCCTTCTGCAGTCGTAAATTCACCCCTCCACTTT; CDR3: CASSPSAVVNSPLHF
length: 17; J: TRBJ2-3; size: once; D: TRBD1; V: TRBV5-1; DNA: TGCGCCAGCAGCTTGAATAAGGCAGGGGGCAGCACAGATACGCAGTATTTT; CDR3: CASSLNKAGGSTDTQYF
length: 11; J: TRBJ2-1; size: few; D: NA; V: TRBV30; DNA: TGTGCCTGGAGTGTAAACCGAGAGCAGTTCTTC; CDR3: CAWSVNREQFF
length: 14; J: TRBJ1-2; size: few; D: NA; V: TRBV6-5; DNA: TGTGCCAGCAGTTACATGAACGGCAACTATGGCTACACCTTC; CDR3: CASSYMNGNYGYTF
length: 14; J: TRBJ2-1; size: NA; D: NA; V: TRBV7-3; DNA: TGTGCCAGCAGGAAACAGGGAGTATACGATGAGCAGTTCTTC; CDR3: CASRKQGVYDEQFF
length: 17; J: TRBJ1-4; size: NA; D: TRBD1; V: TRBV5-1; DNA: TGCGCCAGCGGCCTCCAGGGGGGGTATACAACTAATGAAAAACTGTTTTTT; CDR3: CASGLQGGYTTNEKLFF
length: 16; J: TRBJ1-3; size: NA; D: NA; V: TRBV7-8; DNA: TGTGCCAGCAGCCCCCTGACAGGTTCCTCTGGAAACACCATATATTTT; CDR3: CASSPLTGSSGNTIYF
length: 14; J: TRBJ1-2; size: few; D: NA; V: TRBV4-1; DNA: TGCGCCAGCAGCCAAGATCCCGAGGGATCTGGCTACACCTTC; CDR3: CASSQDPEGSGYTF
length: 13; J: TRBJ1-6; size: few; D: TRBD1; V: TRBV30; DNA: TGTGCCTGGAAAGACAGGGTAGATTCACCCCTCCACTTT; CDR3: CAWKDRVDSPLHF
length: 15; J: TRBJ2-5; size: NA; D: NA; V: TRBV7-9; DNA: TGTGCCAGCAGCCCTGGGGACACACAACAAGAGACCCAGTACTTC; CDR3: CASSPGDTQQETQYF
length: 16; J: TRBJ2-7; size: NA; D: TRBD1; V: TRBV27; DNA: TGTGCCAGCAGTTTTTGGGTAGGGACAGGGGACCACGAGCAGTACTTC; CDR3: CASSFWVGTGDHEQYF
length: 13; J: TRBJ1-6; size: NA; D: NA; V: TRBV11-2; DNA: TGTGCCAGCAGCTTTAAAAAGGGCTCACCCCTCCACTTT; CDR3: CASSFKKGSPLHF
length: 14; J: TRBJ2-5; size: NA; D: TRBD1; V: TRBV6-6; DNA: TGTGCCAGCAGTCGGGGACAGGGGGGGGAGACCCAGTACTTC; CDR3: CASSRGQGGETQYF
length: 13; J: TRBJ1-1; size: NA; D: NA; V: TRBV30; DNA: TGTGCCTGGGTGGACAACCCGGGCACTGAAGCTTTCTTT; CDR3: CAWVDNPGTEAFF
length: 15; J: TRBJ1-2; size: NA; D: TRBD1; V: TRBV25-1; DNA: TGTGCCAGCAGTGTCGTCCGGGACAGGGGAGACGGCTACACCTTC; CDR3: CASSVVRDRGDGYTF
length: 17; J: TRBJ2-3; size: NA; D: NA; V: TRBV4-2; DNA: TGTGCCAGCAGCCTGGGTGGCCTAGGGCGGGGCACAGATACGCAGTATTTT; CDR3: CASSLGGLGRGTDTQYF
length: 11; J: TRBJ2-7; size: few; D: NA; V: TRBV29-1; DNA: TGCAGCGGACAGTTTTTATACGAGCAGTACTTC; CDR3: CSGQFLYEQYF
length: 13; J: TRBJ1-2; size: few; D: NA; V: TRBV5-6; DNA: TGTGCCAGCAGCTTGGAGGGGGAAGGATGGAACACCTTC; CDR3: CASSLEGEGWNTF
length: 15; J: TRBJ1-4; size: many; D: NA; V: TRBV4-2; DNA: TGTGCCAGCAGCCAATCGTTGGCCCTTAATGAAAAACTGTTTTTT; CDR3: CASSQSLALNEKLFF
length: 11; J: TRBJ2-7; size: NA; D: NA; V: TRBV2; DNA: TGTGCCAGCAGGTCCCCCCCCGAGCAGTACTTC; CDR3: CASRSPPEQYF
length: 13; J: TRBJ1-2; size: NA; D: NA; V: TRBV6-6; DNA: TGTGCCAGCTTCAGGGAGGCGGCCTATGGCTACACCTTC; CDR3: CASFREAAYGYTF
length: 15; J: TRBJ1-5; size: few; D: TRBD1; V: TRBV5-1; DNA: TGCGCCAGCAGCTTTACTACAGGGGGCCGGCAGCCCCAGCATTTT; CDR3: CASSFTTGGRQPQHF
length: 13; J: TRBJ2-7; size: NA; D: NA; V: TRBV6-1; DNA: TGTGCCAGCACCCTGACAGGCTCCTACGAGCAGTACTTC; CDR3: CASTLTGSYEQYF
length: 14; J: TRBJ1-5; size: many; D: NA; V: TRBV5-6; DNA: TGTGCCAGCAGCTTGGTGGGCAGCAATCAGCCCCAGCATTTT; CDR3: CASSLVGSNQPQHF
length: 12; J: TRBJ2-7; size: few; D: NA; V: TRBV5-1; DNA: TGCGCCAGCAGCTCTTCTCTTAACGAGCAGTACTTC; CDR3: CASSSSLNEQYF
length: 13; J: TRBJ1-2; size: NA; D: NA; V: TRBV18; DNA: TGTGCCAGCTCACCGGACCGTCTATATGGCTACACCTTC; CDR3: CASSPDRLYGYTF
length: 16; J: TRBJ2-5; size: NA; D: NA; V: TRBV6-5; DNA: TGTGCCAGCAGTTTCCTTGGACGGTCGTACCAAGAGACCCAGTACTTC; CDR3: CASSFLGRSYQETQYF
length: 13; J: TRBJ1-2; size: NA; D: NA; V: TRBV6-4; DNA: TGTGCCAGCAGTGACCCCCGGGGTTATGGCTACACCTTC; CDR3: CASSDPRGYGYTF
length: 15; J: TRBJ2-7; size: once; D: NA; V: TRBV9; DNA: TGTGCCAGCAGCTCAGCGGGTATAGGCTCCTACGAGCAGTACTTC; CDR3: CASSSAGIGSYEQYF
length: 13; J: TRBJ1-1; size: few; D: NA; V: TRBV7-6; DNA: TGTGCCAGCAGCTTAGAGAGAAGTTCTGAAGCTTTCTTT; CDR3: CASSLERSSEAFF
length: 15; J: TRBJ2-2; size: NA; D: NA; V: TRBV5-1; DNA: TGCGCCAGCAGCCCATCGGCAGCGTCCACCGGGGAGCTGTTTTTT; CDR3: CASSPSAASTGELFF